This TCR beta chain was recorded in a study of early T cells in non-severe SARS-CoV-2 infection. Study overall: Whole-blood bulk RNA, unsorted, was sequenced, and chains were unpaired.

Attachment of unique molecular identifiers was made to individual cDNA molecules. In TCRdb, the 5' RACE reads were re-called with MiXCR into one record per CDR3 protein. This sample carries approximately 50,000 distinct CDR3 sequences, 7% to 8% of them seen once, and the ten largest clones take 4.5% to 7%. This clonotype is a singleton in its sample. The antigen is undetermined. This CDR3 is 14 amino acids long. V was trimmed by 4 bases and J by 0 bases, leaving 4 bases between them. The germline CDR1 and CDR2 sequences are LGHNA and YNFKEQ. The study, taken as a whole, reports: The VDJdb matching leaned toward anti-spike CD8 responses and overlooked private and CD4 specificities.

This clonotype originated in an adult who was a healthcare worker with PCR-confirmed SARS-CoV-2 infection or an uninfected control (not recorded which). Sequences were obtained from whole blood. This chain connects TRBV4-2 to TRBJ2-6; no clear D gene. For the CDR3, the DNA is TGTGCCAGCAGCCCTCTCTCTGGGGCCAACGTCCTGACTTTC. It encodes CASSPLSGANVLTF.